Described below is a single T cell receptor beta chain sequence and its context. The data were produced by immunoSEQ multiplex PCR, yet TCRdb's version contains in-frame clones alone and is incomplete. Here the sample spans roughly 110,000 clones, roughly 94% being singletons. The CDR3 totals 14 residues. V shed 8 bases and J shed 8 bases, with 18 bases lying between them. The germline V gene has CDR1 ENHRY and CDR2 SYGVKD. This sample was included in a study of brain T cells in children with intractable seizures. The J gene is TRBJ1-4, the V gene TRBV10-3; D possibly corresponds to TRBD1 (5 bases). The sequences come from peripheral blood, collected at surgery. The receptor's source is a boy in the first two years of life with hemimegalencephaly and intractable seizures. The CDR3 loop is CAILIQGLGEKLFF. CDR3 bases: TGTGCCATCTTGATTCAGGGTTTAGGGGAAAAACTGTTTTTT.